This record concerns one TCR beta chain sequence. Primers used in a second PCR of about 7 to 11 cycles were a sample-barcoded 5' primer and a J-beta primer mix. TCRdb passed the 5' RACE reads through MiXCR, listing each CDR3 protein once. The sample consists of hundreds of thousands of distinct CDR3 sequences, roughly half of them appearing once. The data stem from a study of blood T cells in healthy people across ages. This CDR3 region has 14 residues. The germline V gene has CDR1 SQVTM and CDR2 ANQGSEA. The gene calls are TRBV29-1 and TRBJ2-1; no clear D. The receptor was derived from a man aged 60 to 69 in good health. Material: blood. The CDR3 DNA reads TGCACCATAAGGGCTATACGGACCCTTAATGAGCAGTTCTTC. This codes for CTIRAIRTLNEQFF.